This TCR beta chain was identified in a study of T cell repertoires in cytomegalovirus infection. Concerning this clonotype itself: Antigen: not known.

CDR3 length: 15 residues. The V segment lost 4 bases and the J segment 0 bases; nucleotides outside the gene matches: 5. Germline V CDR1 and CDR2: MDHEN, SYDVKM. Using its own MiXCR run on the reads, TCRdb lists one record per CDR3 protein. The sample has more than 50,000 distinct CDR3 sequences; around 30% are singletons. The J gene is TRBJ1-2, the V gene TRBV28; the match to TRBD1 covers 7 bases. Sequencing was performed on PBMCs, sequenced either directly or after in vitro stimulation (not recorded which). The TCR sequence derives from a human donor in good health (CMV status not recorded). Some clones in this sample may be carry-over from other donors' samples. The CDR3 sequence is CASSWAGTANYGYTF. Written as DNA, the CDR3 is TGTGCCAGCAGTTGGGCGGGGACAGCTAACTATGGCTACACCTTC.